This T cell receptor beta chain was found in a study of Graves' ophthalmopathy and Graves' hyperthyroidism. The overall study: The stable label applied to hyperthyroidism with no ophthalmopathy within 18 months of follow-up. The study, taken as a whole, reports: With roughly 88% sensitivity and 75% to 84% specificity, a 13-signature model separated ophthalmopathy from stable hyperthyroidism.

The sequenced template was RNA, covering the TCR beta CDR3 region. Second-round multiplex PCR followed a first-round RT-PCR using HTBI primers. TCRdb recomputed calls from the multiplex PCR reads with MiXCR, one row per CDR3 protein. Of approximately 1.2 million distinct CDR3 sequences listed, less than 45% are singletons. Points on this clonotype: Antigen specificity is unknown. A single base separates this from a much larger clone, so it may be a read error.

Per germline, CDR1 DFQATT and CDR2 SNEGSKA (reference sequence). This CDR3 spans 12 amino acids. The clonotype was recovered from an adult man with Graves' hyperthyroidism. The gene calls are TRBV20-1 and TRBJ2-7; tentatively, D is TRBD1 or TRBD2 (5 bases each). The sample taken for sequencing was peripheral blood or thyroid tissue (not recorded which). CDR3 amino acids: CGASPGPYEQYF. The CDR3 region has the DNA TGCGGTGCTAGCCCAGGGCCCTACGAGCAGTACTTC.